Sequencing of this TCR beta chain was carried out in a study of T-cell reconstitution after alpha-beta-depleted transplantation in children. This clonotype was seen a few times. The CDR3 consists of 15 residues. Looked up from germline, CDR1 is MNHEY and CDR2 is SMNVEV (reference sequence). Trimming stripped 6 bases from V and 2 bases from J, with 14 bases between. The TCRbeta library incorporated unique molecular identifiers. TCRdb reanalysed the PCR reads using MiXCR and keeps one entry per CDR3 protein. The table has some 530,000 distinct CDR3 sequences, around 12% seen once; the top ten hold around 5.6%.

The sample in question was PBMCs from the stem cell graft donor, obtained from the stem cell graft. This rearrangement joins TRBV27 to TRBJ1-5; maybe TRBD1 (6 bases). This sequence was found in a human donor who donated a stem cell graft to a child with combined immunodeficiency. The CDR3 region is CASSHQGRRNQPQHF. In DNA form, the CDR3 reads TGTGCCAGCAGCCACCAGGGGAGGCGCAATCAGCCCCAGCATTTT.